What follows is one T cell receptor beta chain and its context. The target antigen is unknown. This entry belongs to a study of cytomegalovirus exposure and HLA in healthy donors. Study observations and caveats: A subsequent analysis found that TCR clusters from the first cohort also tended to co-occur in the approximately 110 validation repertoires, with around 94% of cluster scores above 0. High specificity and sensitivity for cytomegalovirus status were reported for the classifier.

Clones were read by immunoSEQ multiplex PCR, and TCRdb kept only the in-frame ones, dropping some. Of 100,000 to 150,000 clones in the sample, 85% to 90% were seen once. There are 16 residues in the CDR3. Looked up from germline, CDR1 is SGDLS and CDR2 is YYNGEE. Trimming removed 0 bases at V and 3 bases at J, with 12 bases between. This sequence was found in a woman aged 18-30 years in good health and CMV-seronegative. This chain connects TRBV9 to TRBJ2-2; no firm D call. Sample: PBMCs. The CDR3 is CASSVVPLPYTGELFF. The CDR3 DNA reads TGTGCCAGCAGCGTAGTCCCACTACCTTACACCGGGGAGCTGTTTTTT.